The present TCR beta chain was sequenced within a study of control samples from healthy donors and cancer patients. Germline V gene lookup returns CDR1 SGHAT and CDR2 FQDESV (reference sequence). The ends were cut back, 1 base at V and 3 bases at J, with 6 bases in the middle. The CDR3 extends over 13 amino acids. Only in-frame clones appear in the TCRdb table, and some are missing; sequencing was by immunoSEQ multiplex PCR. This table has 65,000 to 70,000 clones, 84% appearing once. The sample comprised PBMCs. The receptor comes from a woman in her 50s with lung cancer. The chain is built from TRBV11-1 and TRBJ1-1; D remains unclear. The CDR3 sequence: CASSLVQYTEAFF. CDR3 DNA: TGTGCCAGCAGCTTAGTGCAGTACACTGAAGCTTTCTTT.